This TCR beta chain was recovered during a study of pediatric ulcerative colitis. Worth noting for this clone: The antigen is not known.

Study results and caveats: Ulcerative colitis patients shared more blood-rectal clones than controls.

The repertoire was sequenced with immunoSEQ multiplex PCR; TCRdb's copy has only in-frame clones and lacks some. This repertoire shows fewer than 15,000 clones, 75% to 90% found once; its top ten account for 0.75% to 1%. The CDR3 loop spans 16 amino acids. The V gene end was trimmed by 6 bases and the J gene end by 4 bases; junction bases not matched to a gene: 11. CDR1 and CDR2 from the germline V gene are SNHLY and FYNNEI. Input material: blood. The sequence was obtained from a boy aged 10-17 years with moderate ulcerative colitis. The rearrangement uses TRBV2 and TRBJ2-1, with 8 bases matching TRBD1. CDR3 bases: TGTGCCAGCAGACTCCTGGGGACAGGATTATACAATGAGCAGTTCTTC. Its protein is CASRLLGTGLYNEQFF.